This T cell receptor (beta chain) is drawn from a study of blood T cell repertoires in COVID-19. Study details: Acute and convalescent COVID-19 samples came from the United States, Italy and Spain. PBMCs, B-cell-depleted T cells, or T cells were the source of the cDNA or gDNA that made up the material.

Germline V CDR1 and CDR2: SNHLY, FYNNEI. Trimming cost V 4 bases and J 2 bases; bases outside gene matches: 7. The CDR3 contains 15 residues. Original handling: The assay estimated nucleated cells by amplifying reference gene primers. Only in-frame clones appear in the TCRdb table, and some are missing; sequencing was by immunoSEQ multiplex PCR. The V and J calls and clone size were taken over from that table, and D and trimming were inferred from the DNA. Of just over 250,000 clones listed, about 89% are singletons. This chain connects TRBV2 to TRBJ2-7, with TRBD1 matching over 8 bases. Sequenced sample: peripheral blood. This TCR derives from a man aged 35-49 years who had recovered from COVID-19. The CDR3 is CASSGGQAITYEQYF. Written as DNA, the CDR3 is TGTGCCAGCAGTGGGGGACAGGCGATAACCTACGAGCAGTACTTC.